The 16 T cell receptor beta chains given below trace back to one sample, sequenced in a study of T cell clones after liver transplantation (dated by TCRdb to about 2019). What this sample's time point label stands for: pre-transplant. Library preparation used the immunoSEQ multiplex PCR assay. The table was pulled from immuneACCESS by TCRdb, which kept in-frame rearrangements only. Such tables lose some clones; where checked, under half of the loss comes from unresolved V genes, and the rest has no known cause. The sample profile shows roughly 55,000 clones; approximately 84% of them were found once. About 8.1% of the sample is taken by the ten largest. This sample comprised CD4+ T cells from blood, obtained before liver transplant. The receptors here all came from a human donor who received a liver transplant.

The chain joins TRBV29-1 to TRBJ2-5; D tentatively fits TRBD1 or TRBD2 (5 bases each). Trimming shortened V by 6 bases and J by 1 base, and 21 bases separated the two germline ends. This CDR3 has 16 residues. Looked up from germline, CDR1 is SQVTM and CDR2 is ANQGSEA. CDR3 nucleotide sequence: TGCAGCGTCCCCGGTGGGTCAGGGAGTCGCCAAGAGACCCAGTACTTC. This translates into CSVPGGSGSRQETQYF.

This clone was recorded only once. The chain is built from TRBV5-4 and TRBJ2-7; 8 bases match TRBD1. Per the germline V gene, CDR1 is SGHNT and CDR2 is YYREEE (reference sequence). V shed 1 base and J 3 bases; nucleotides not matched to a gene: 6. This CDR3 has 15 residues. The CDR3 coding sequence is TGTGCCAGCAGCTTGTCAGGACAGGGATTCTACGAGCAGTACTTC. It is translated as CASSLSGQGFYEQYF.

The chain employs TRBV4-1 and TRBJ1-2, with D maybe TRBD1 (5 bases). The germline V gene has CDR1 MGHRA and CDR2 YSYEKL. Between the trimmed V and J ends, which lost 1 base and 4 bases, there was a span of 13 bases. The CDR3 spans 15 residues. The CDR3 reads CASSQGSGVVYGYTF. The CDR3 DNA follows: TGCGCCAGCAGCCAAGGATCGGGGGTGGTCTATGGCTACACCTTC.

This clone was seen a single time. The chain carries TRBV28 and TRBJ2-1; D may match TRBD1 or TRBD2 (5 bases each). The germline CDR1 and CDR2 sequences are MDHEN and SYDVKM. This CDR3 comprises 16 residues. V lost 1 base, J lost 8 bases, and 18 bases lay in between. The DNA for the CDR3 is TGTGCCAGCAGTTTATCTATTGGGGCGGGTTACTATGAGCAGTTCTTC. Encoded protein: CASSLSIGAGYYEQFF. Complete variable domain (other parts from reference TRBV28 and TRBJ2-1): DVKVTQSSRYLVKRTGEKVFLECVQDMDHENMFWYRQDPGLGLRLIYFSYDVKMKEKGDIPEGYSVSREKKERFSLILESASTNQTSMYLCASSLSIGAGYYEQFFGPGTRLTVL.

The CDR3 DNA follows: TGTGCCAGTAGTGGTATTGCAACTCGGAACACTGAAGCTTTCTTT. Its protein product is CASSGIATRNTEAFF. The chain is built from TRBV19 and TRBJ1-1; unclear D gene. The CDR3 is 15 amino acids. V shed 5 bases and J shed 1 base, with 14 bases lying between them. Per the germline V gene, CDR1 is LNHDA and CDR2 is SQIVND (reference sequence).

The rearrangement uses TRBV9 and TRBJ2-2, with no clear D. V was shortened by 0 bases and J by 4 bases, with 13 bases between the two germline ends. Germline lookup yields CDR1 SGDLS and CDR2 YYNGEE. The CDR3 loop spans 16 amino acids. The DNA of the CDR3 is TGTGCCAGCAGCGTAGAGGGAAGGGCTATCACCGGGGAGCTGTTTTTT. Residues: CASSVEGRAITGELFF.

The chain couples TRBV25-1 to TRBJ1-2; D gene ambiguous. Trimming shortened V by 4 bases and J by 4 bases, and 16 bases separated the two germline ends. Germline V gene data show CDR1 as MGHDK and CDR2 as SYGVNS. CDR3 length: 15 residues. The DNA of the CDR3 is TGTGCCAGCAGTGCCCCCGGGCTCCCGGTCTATGGCTACACCTTC. This encodes CASSAPGLPVYGYTF.

The rearrangement links TRBV6-6 to TRBJ1-2, with D possibly matching TRBD1 (6 bases). V lost 5 bases and J 0 bases, leaving 10 bases between the germline ends. Germline values: CDR1 MNHNY, CDR2 SVGAGI (reference sequence). The CDR3 is made up of 14 amino acids. For the CDR3, the DNA is TGTGCCAGCAGTCCGGACAGACCTAACTATGGCTACACCTTC. It codes for CASSPDRPNYGYTF.

The chain employs TRBV30 and TRBJ2-5; D unclear. Germline-derived CDR1 and CDR2 are GTSNPN and SVGIG (reference sequence). V lost 0 bases, J lost 3 bases, and 8 bases lay in between. The CDR3 consists of 13 residues. The CDR3 reads CAWSVYREETQYF. In nucleotides, the CDR3 is TGTGCCTGGAGTGTATACAGAGAAGAGACCCAGTACTTC.

The chain joins TRBV6-5 to TRBJ2-2; possible D gene TRBD2, 5 bases. The CDR3 consists of 12 residues. Germline V gives CDR1 MNHEY, CDR2 SVGAGI. Trimming took off 6 bases at V and 6 bases at J, with 8 bases between the two ends. The CDR3 reads CASRDYPGELFF. CDR3 DNA: TGTGCCAGCAGAGACTACCCCGGGGAGCTGTTTTTT.

The chain is built from TRBV28 and TRBJ1-1; tentatively, D is TRBD1 (6 bases). In germline, CDR1 is MDHEN, CDR2 SYDVKM. V was shortened by 7 bases and J by 5 bases, with 14 bases between the two germline ends. The CDR3 contains 13 residues. This chain's CDR3 is CASNQGIRTEAFF. The DNA of the CDR3 is TGTGCCAGCAATCAGGGGATCAGAACTGAAGCTTTCTTT.

V usage is TRBV4-1 and J usage is TRBJ2-7, with D possibly matching TRBD2 (8 bases). V was cut by 1 base and J by 6 bases, with 28 bases left in between. The germline V gene encodes CDR1 MGHRA and CDR2 YSYEKL. The CDR3 covers 19 residues. CDR3 nucleotides: TGCGCCAGCAGCCAAGGCTTACGATGGACAGGAGCGGGAGAGGTCGAGCAGTACTTC. Amino acids: CASSQGLRWTGAGEVEQYF.

The chain is built from TRBV16 and TRBJ2-7; D is unclear. This CDR3 spans 11 amino acids. Trimming shortened V by 3 bases and J by 7 bases, and 7 bases separated the two germline ends. Germline lookup yields CDR1 KGHSY and CDR2 FQNENV. CDR3 sequence (DNA): TGTGCCAGCAGCCACGAATCTGAGCAGTACTTC. This codes for CASSHESEQYF. The complete variable domain, with remaining parts taken from reference TRBV16 and TRBJ2-7, reads GEEVAQTPKHLVRGEGQKAKLYCAPIKGHSYVFWYQQVLKNEFKFLISFQNENVFDETGMPKERFSAKCLPNSPCSLEIQATKLEDSAVYFCASSHESEQYFGPGTRLTVT.

This clone was detected only a few times. This chain connects TRBV6-6 to TRBJ2-1; TRBD2 matches 10 bases. Germline loops: CDR1 MNHNY, CDR2 SVGAGI (reference sequence). J gave up 0 bases and V 4 bases, and 0 bases lay outside the gene matches. The CDR3 totals 15 residues. CDR3 coding DNA: TGTGCCAGCAGTTGGACTAGCGGCTCCTACAATGAGCAGTTCTTC. Amino acid sequence: CASSWTSGSYNEQFF.

The sample holds one count of this clone. The gene calls are TRBV5-4 and TRBJ1-2; a possible D gene is TRBD1 (6 bases). The CDR3 is made up of 13 amino acids. V was cut by 7 bases and J by 3 bases, with 13 bases left in between. Germline CDR1 and CDR2: SGHNT and YYREEE (reference sequence). DNA for the CDR3: TGTGCCAGCCGCACATCAGGGGACTATGGCTACACCTTC. As protein: CASRTSGDYGYTF.

CDR3 in amino acids: CASSLRTANYGYTF. The CDR3, as DNA: TGTGCCAGCAGCTTAAGGACAGCCAACTATGGCTACACCTTC. This chain joins TRBV13 and TRBJ1-2; a possible D gene is TRBD1 (6 bases). The CDR3 extends over 14 amino acids. In germline, CDR1 is PRHDT, CDR2 FYEKMQ (reference sequence). Trimming took 2 bases from V and 2 from J, leaving 9 bases between them.